Listed here are 2 T cell receptor beta chains from one sample, sequenced in a study of Ad26.COV2.S vaccination and SARS-CoV-2 variants. Assay: immunoSEQ multiplex PCR; the TCRdb copy retains only in-frame clones and omits some. The table has roughly 350,000 clones, around 89% seen once. Documented treatment: roughly 20 received Ad26.COV2.S at low or high dose, single or two shots; about 5 received placebo; per-sample allocation not given. Sampling was done on day 63 after the first vaccine or placebo injection. Sample: peripheral blood, taken in a trial of Ad26.COV2.S vaccine versus placebo. All receptors come from a person between 18 and 65 years old who received the Ad26.COV2.S COVID-19 vaccine or a placebo.

This clone showed up just a few times. The chain carries TRBV6-5 and TRBJ2-2; TRBD2 might be the D (6 bases). Trimming pared 3 bases from V and 4 bases from J, leaving 9 bases between. The germline V gene encodes CDR1 MNHEY and CDR2 SVGAGI. The CDR3 spans 14 residues. CDR3 residues: CASSYFGGTGELFF. The CDR3 DNA reads as TGTGCCAGCAGTTATTTCGGGGGCACCGGGGAGCTGTTTTTT.

The chain links TRBV19 to TRBJ2-7; the match to TRBD1 covers 7 bases. This CDR3 spans 13 amino acids. With 5 bases clipped from V and 4 bases from J, the junction kept 5 bases outside the gene matches. Germline V gene lookup returns CDR1 LNHDA and CDR2 SQIVND (reference sequence). The CDR3 spells CASSGTVDYEQYF. Here the CDR3 DNA reads TGTGCCAGTAGTGGGACAGTAGATTACGAGCAGTACTTC.